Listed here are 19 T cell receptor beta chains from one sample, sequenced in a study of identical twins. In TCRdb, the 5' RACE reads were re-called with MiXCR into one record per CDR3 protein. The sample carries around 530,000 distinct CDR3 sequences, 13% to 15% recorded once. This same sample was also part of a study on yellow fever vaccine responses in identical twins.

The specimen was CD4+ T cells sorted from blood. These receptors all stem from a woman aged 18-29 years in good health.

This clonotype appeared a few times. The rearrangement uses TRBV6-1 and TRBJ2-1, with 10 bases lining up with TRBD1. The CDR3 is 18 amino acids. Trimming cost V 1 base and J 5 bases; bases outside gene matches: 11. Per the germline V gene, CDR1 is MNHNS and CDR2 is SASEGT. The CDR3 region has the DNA TGTGCCAGCAGTGAAGAGGGGAAGACAGGGGGCGATCACAATGAGCAGTTCTTC. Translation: CASSEEGKTGGDHNEQFF.

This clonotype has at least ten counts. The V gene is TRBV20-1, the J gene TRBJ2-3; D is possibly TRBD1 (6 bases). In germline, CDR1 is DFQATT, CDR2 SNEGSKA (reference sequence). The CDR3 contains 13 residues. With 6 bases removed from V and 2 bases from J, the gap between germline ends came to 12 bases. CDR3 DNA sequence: TGCAGTGCGATACAGGGCGTCACAGATACGCAGTATTTT. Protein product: CSAIQGVTDTQYF.

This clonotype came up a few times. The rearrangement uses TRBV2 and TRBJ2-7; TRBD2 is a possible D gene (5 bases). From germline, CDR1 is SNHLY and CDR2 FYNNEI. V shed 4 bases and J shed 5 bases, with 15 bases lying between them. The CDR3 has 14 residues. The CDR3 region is CASSGASLIHEQYF. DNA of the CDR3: TGTGCCAGCAGTGGCGCTAGCTTGATCCACGAGCAGTACTTC.

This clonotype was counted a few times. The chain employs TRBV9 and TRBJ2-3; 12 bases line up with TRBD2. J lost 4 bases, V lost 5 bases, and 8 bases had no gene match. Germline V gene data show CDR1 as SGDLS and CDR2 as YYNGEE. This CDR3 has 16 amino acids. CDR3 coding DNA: TGTGCCAGCAGTTCTACCGGGACTAGCGGGCCAGATACGCAGTATTTT. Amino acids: CASSSTGTSGPDTQYF.

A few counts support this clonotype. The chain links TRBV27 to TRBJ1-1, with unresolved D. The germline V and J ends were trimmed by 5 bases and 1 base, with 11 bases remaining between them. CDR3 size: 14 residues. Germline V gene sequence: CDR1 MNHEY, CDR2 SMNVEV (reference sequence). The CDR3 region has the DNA TGTGCCAGCAGTGTAACCTGGACGAACACTGAAGCTTTCTTT. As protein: CASSVTWTNTEAFF.

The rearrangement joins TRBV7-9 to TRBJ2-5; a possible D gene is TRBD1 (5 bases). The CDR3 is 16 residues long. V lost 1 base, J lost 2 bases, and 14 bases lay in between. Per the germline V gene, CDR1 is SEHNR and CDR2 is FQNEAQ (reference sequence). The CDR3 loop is CASSLVPRVGQETQYF. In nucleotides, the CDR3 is TGTGCCAGCAGCTTAGTCCCCAGGGTGGGGCAAGAGACCCAGTACTTC.

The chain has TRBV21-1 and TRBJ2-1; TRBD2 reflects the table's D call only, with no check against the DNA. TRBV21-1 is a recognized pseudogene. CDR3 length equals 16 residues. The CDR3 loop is CASSRSGRAGYNEQFF. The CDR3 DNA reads TGTGCCAGCAGCCGAAGCGGGAGGGCCGGATACAATGAGCAGTTCTTC.

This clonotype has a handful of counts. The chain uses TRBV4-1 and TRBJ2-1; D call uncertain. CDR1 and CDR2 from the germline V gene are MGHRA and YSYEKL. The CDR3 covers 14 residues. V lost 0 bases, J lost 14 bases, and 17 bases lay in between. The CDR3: CASSQEMIVAAEFF. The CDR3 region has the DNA TGCGCCAGCAGCCAAGAAATGATTGTGGCCGCGGAGTTCTTC.

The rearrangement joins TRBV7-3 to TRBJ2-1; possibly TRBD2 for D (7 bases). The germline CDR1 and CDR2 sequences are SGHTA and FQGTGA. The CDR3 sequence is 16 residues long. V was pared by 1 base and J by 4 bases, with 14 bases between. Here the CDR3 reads CASSLKGGAGYNEQFF. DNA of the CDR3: TGTGCCAGCAGCTTAAAGGGGGGGGCAGGGTACAATGAGCAGTTCTTC.

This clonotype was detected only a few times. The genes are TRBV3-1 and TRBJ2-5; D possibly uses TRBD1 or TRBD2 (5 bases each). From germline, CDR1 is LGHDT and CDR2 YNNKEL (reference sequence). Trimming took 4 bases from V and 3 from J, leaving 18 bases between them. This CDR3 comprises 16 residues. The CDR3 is CASSPHPPGPEETQYF. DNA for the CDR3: TGTGCCAGCAGCCCTCACCCTCCGGGACCAGAAGAGACCCAGTACTTC.

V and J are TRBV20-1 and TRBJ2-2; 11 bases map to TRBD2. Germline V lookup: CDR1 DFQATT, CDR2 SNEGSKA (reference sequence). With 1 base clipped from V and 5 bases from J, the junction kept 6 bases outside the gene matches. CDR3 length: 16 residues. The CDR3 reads CSARGTSGSRTGELFF. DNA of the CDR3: TGCAGTGCTAGAGGCACTAGCGGGAGCCGAACCGGGGAGCTGTTTTTT.

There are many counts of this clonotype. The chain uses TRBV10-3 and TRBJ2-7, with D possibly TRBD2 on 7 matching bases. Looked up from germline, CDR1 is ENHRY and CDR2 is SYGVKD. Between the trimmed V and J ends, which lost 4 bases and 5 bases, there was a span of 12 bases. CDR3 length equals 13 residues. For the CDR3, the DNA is TGTGCCATCAGTGTAGGGGGGGACCACGAGCAGTACGTC. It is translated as CAISVGGDHEQYV.

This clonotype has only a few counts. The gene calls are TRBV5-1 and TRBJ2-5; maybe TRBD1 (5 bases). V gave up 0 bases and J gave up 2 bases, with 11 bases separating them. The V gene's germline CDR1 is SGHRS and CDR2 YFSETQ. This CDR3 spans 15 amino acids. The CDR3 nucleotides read TGCGCCAGCAGCTTGGGGGGCTCCCCTCAAGAGACCCAGTACTTC. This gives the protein CASSLGGSPQETQYF.

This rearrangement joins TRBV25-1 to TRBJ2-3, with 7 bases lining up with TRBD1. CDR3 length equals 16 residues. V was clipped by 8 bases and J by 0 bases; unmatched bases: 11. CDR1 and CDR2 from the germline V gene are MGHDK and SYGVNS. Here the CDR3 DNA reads TGTGCCAGCTCTTCCCTAGGCAGGGGGAGCACAGATACGCAGTATTTT. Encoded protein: CASSSLGRGSTDTQYF.

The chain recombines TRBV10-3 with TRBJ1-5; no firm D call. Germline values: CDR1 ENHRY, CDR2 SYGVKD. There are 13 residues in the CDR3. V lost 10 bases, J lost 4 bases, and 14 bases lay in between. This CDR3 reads CATRSGPNQPQHF. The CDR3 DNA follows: TGTGCCACCCGGTCTGGACCGAATCAGCCCCAGCATTTT.

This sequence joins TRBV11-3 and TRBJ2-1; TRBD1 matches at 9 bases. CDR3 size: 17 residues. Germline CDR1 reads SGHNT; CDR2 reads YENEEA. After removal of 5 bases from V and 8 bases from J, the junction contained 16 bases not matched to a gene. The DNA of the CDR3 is TGTGCCAGCAGCCCCAGACAGGGGGTAGGTGGATGGGATGAGCAGTTCTTC. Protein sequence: CASSPRQGVGGWDEQFF.

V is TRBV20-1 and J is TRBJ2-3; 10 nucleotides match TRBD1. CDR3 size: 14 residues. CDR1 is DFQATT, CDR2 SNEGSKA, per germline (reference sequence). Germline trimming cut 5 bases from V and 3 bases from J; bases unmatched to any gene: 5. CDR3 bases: TGCAGTGCTCGGGGACAGGGGAAAACAGATACGCAGTATTTT. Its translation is CSARGQGKTDTQYF.

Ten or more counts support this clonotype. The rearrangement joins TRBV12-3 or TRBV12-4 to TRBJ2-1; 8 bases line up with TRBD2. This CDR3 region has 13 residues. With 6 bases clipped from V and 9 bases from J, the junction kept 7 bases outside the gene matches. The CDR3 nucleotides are TGTGCCAGCAGAAAGCGGGAGCTCAGTGAGCAGTTCTTC. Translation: CASRKRELSEQFF.

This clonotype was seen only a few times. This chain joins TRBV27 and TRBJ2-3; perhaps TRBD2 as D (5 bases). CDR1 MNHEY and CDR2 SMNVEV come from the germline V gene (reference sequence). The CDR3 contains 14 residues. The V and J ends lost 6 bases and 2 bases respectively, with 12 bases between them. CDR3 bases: TGTGCCAGCAGAGATTTAGCGCTCACAGATACGCAGTATTTT. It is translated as CASRDLALTDTQYF.